Shown below are 14 T cell receptor beta chains from a single sample sequenced in a study of blood T cell repertoires in COVID-19. Generated by immunoSEQ multiplex PCR, the TCRdb table keeps only in-frame clones and is missing some. The profile shows over 150,000 clones, approximately 85% of them singletons. The sample comprised PBMCs or T cells enriched from blood (not recorded which). The source is a man in his forties who had recovered from COVID-19.

V is TRBV6-6 and J is TRBJ1-5; TRBD1 agrees at 12 bases. CDR1 MNHNY and CDR2 SVGAGI come from the germline V gene (reference sequence). The CDR3 runs to 18 residues. V lost 5 bases, J lost 0 bases, and 8 bases stayed unmatched. The DNA for the CDR3 is TGTGCCAGCAGTCCCGGGACAGGGGGCCTTTATAGCAATCAGCCCCAGCATTTT. It yields the protein CASSPGTGGLYSNQPQHF.

The J gene is TRBJ2-5, the V gene TRBV2; the D gene is possibly TRBD1 (8 bases). Trimming removed 8 bases from V and 4 bases from J, with 23 bases in between. Germline V gene sequence: CDR1 SNHLY, CDR2 FYNNEI. This CDR3 has 16 residues. The CDR3 loop reads CASSYPLTGGVETQYF. The CDR3 DNA reads as TGTGCCAGCTCTTACCCGCTTACAGGGGGGGTAGAGACCCAGTACTTC.

The V gene is TRBV6-5, the J gene TRBJ1-2, with a possible D match to TRBD1 (6 bases). V lost 4 bases and J lost 3, with 15 bases in between. Germline CDR1 reads MNHEY; CDR2 reads SVGAGI. The CDR3 extends over 15 amino acids. CDR3 protein: CASSFYPGTHYGYTF. Written as DNA, the CDR3 is TGTGCCAGCAGTTTTTACCCCGGGACACACTATGGCTACACCTTC.

The V gene is TRBV5-3, the J gene TRBJ1-1; D possibly corresponds to TRBD1 (6 bases). TRBV5-3 is placed among ORFs of uncertain function. This CDR3 is 15 amino acids long. The ends were cut back, 1 base at V and 3 bases at J, with 13 bases in the middle. The CDR3 loop reads CARSLTGGLDTEAFF. DNA for the CDR3: TGTGCCAGAAGCTTGACGGGGGGCTTGGACACTGAAGCTTTCTTT.

This clone was counted a single time. The rearrangement joins TRBV19 to TRBJ1-1; D is unclear. The CDR3 is made up of 15 amino acids. The V end lost 1 base, the J end lost 1 base, and 10 bases lay between the germline ends. The germline gives CDR1 LNHDA, CDR2 SQIVND (reference sequence). CDR3 region: CASSIAGGGNTEAFF. The CDR3 DNA reads TGTGCCAGTAGTATAGCGGGAGGAGGGAACACTGAAGCTTTCTTT.

The chain joins TRBV5-1 to TRBJ1-4, with 9 bases fitting TRBD1. Germline CDR1 SGHRS, CDR2 YFSETQ. The trim removed 4 bases at V and 8 bases at J, leaving 6 bases unmatched. The CDR3 sequence is 14 residues long. The CDR3 sequence is CASSPRTGEEKLFF. CDR3 DNA sequence: TGCGCCAGCAGCCCCAGGACAGGGGAGGAAAAACTGTTTTTT.

The chain employs TRBV3-1 (or the pseudogene TRBV3-2) and TRBJ1-6; no reliable D call. Germline V CDR1 and CDR2: LGHDT, YNNKEL (reference sequence). The CDR3 length is 16 residues. V lost 5 bases and J 0 bases, leaving 11 bases between the germline ends. CDR3 coding DNA: TGTGCCAGCAGCTCACTTACTGTCTCCTATAATTCACCCCTCCACTTT. Encoded protein: CASSSLTVSYNSPLHF.

This clone was found a few times. The V gene is TRBV30, the J gene TRBJ1-4; weak D call: TRBD1 (5 bases). Trimming stripped 0 bases from V and 4 bases from J, with 36 bases between. Germline assignment: CDR1 GTSNPN and CDR2 SVGIG (reference sequence). This CDR3 spans 23 amino acids. The CDR3 sequence is CAWSVQQFSGDAGGWDLNEKLFF. The CDR3 DNA reads as TGTGCCTGGAGTGTACAACAGTTTTCTGGGGATGCGGGAGGGTGGGACCTTAATGAAAAACTGTTTTTT.

The genes are TRBV7-2 and TRBJ2-7; 13 bases line up with TRBD2. The germline V gene has CDR1 SGHTA and CDR2 FQGNSA. The CDR3 totals 14 residues. Trimming at V came to 4 bases and at J to 7 bases, leaving 4 bases not matched to a gene. The CDR3 DNA reads TGTGCCAGCAGCTGGGGACTAGCGGGATGGGAGCAGTACTTC. Amino acids: CASSWGLAGWEQYF.

The gene calls are TRBV6-5 and TRBJ2-3; 7 bases map to TRBD1. This CDR3 region has 16 residues. The germline V gene has CDR1 MNHEY and CDR2 SVGAGI. The V segment lost 0 bases and the J segment 2 bases; nucleotides outside the gene matches: 5. The CDR3: CASSYSTGMATDTQYF. In DNA, the CDR3 is TGTGCCAGCAGTTACTCGACAGGGATGGCCACAGATACGCAGTATTTT.

The CDR3 region is CASSLVGGAWETQYF. The CDR3 coding sequence is TGTGCCAGCAGCTTAGTAGGGGGCGCCTGGGAGACCCAGTACTTC. V and J are TRBV11-2 and TRBJ2-5, with 7 nucleotides matching TRBD1. Germline CDR1 and CDR2: SGHAT and FQNNGV. V gave up 1 base and J gave up 5 bases; unmatched junction bases: 7. The CDR3 spans 15 residues.

In its sample, this clone was seen once. The rearrangement joins TRBV5-8 to TRBJ1-5, with TRBD1 matching over 11 bases. The junction had 15 bases not matched to a gene; V was cut back by 5 bases and J by 2 bases. Per germline, CDR1 SGHTS and CDR2 YDEGEE. CDR3 length: 19 residues. The chain's CDR3 is CASRPLTGTGGGGNQPQHF. CDR3 nucleotides: TGTGCCAGCAGACCATTAACCGGGACAGGGGGGGGAGGCAATCAGCCCCAGCATTTT.

The rearrangement links TRBV28 to TRBJ1-2; 8 bases agree with TRBD1. Germline V gene data show CDR1 as MDHEN and CDR2 as SYDVKM. CDR3 length: 14 amino acids. Losses at the gene ends were 5 bases for V and 4 bases for J; bases not matched to a gene: 6. The CDR3: CASSEAGGPYGYTF. Written as DNA, the CDR3 is TGTGCCAGCAGTGAGGCAGGGGGCCCCTATGGCTACACCTTC.

The V and J genes are TRBV9 and TRBJ1-5; TRBD1 matches 10 bases. Germline V gene data show CDR1 as SGDLS and CDR2 as YYNGEE. The CDR3 runs to 14 residues. V shed 3 bases and J 6 bases; nucleotides not matched to a gene: 3. The chain's CDR3 is CASSETGGSQPQHF. Here the CDR3 DNA reads TGTGCCAGCAGCGAGACAGGGGGCAGTCAGCCCCAGCATTTT.